The clone carrying this TCR beta chain was recorded a few times. Followed over time, Seattle patients had been enrolled while infection was active. This entry belongs to a study of blood T cell repertoires in COVID-19. On the study more broadly: The United States, Italy and Spain supplied acute and convalescent COVID-19 samples. Sources were T cells, B-cell-depleted T cells, or PBMCs; the material itself was cDNA or gDNA.

The CDR3 covers 14 residues. V was pared by 4 bases and J by 4 bases, with 5 bases of the junction left unmatched. Germline V gene data show CDR1 as SGHTA and CDR2 as FQGNSA. How the authors handled the data: Researchers report that nucleated cell counts were estimated from reference gene primer amplification. Data came from immunoSEQ multiplex PCR; TCRdb stores just in-frame clones and leaves some out. V, J and clone size derive from that table, while D and trimming were established from the DNA sequence. This table holds tens of thousands of clones, 80% to 90% found once. This chain uses TRBV7-2 with TRBJ1-2, with 8 positions matching TRBD1. Sample: peripheral blood. This sequence originates from a woman of 80 years or more with COVID-19, enrolled during active disease. CDR3 sequence reads: CASSSWTGTYGYTF. The CDR3 DNA sequence: TGTGCCAGCAGCTCTTGGACAGGGACCTATGGCTACACCTTC.